The 7 T cell receptor beta chains presented below share a single source sample, sequenced in a study of molecular identifiers for immune sequencing clone quantification. TCRdb processed the PCR reads anew with MiXCR; each CDR3 protein has one entry. The sample has approximately 500,000 distinct CDR3 sequences, less than 30% seen once. Sequencing input: naive CD8+ T cells from blood, with Jurkat cell RNA spiked in. The subset denotes: FACS-sorted CD8+CD4-CCR7+CD45RA+ naive T cells. These receptors were collected from a human donor in good health. Some libraries in this study had Jurkat cell RNA spiked in.

The chain combines TRBV5-1 with TRBJ2-7, with TRBD2 matching over 7 bases. The CDR3 runs 15 residues. V was pared by 3 bases and J by 5 bases, with 11 bases of the junction left unmatched. Germline V gene data show CDR1 as SGHRS and CDR2 as YFSETQ. The CDR3 region is CASSSRTGGWHEQYF. The CDR3 coding sequence is TGCGCCAGCAGCTCTAGGACGGGAGGCTGGCACGAGCAGTACTTC. The entire variable domain, with the rest obtained from reference TRBV5-1 and TRBJ2-7, is as follows: KAGVTQTPRYLIKTRGQQVTLSCSPISGHRSVSWYQQTPGQGLQFLFEYFSETQRNKGNFPGRFSGRQFSNSRSEMNVSTLELGDSALYLCASSSRTGGWHEQYFGPGTRLTVT.

The J gene is TRBJ2-5, the V gene TRBV12-3 or TRBV12-4; 8 bases are a match to TRBD2. The CDR3 sequence is 15 residues long. J was trimmed by 5 bases and V by 1 base; bases with no gene match: 6. The CDR3 DNA is TGTGCCAGCAGTTTAGGGCGGGAGGATAGGGAGACCCAGTACTTC. Translation gives CASSLGREDRETQYF.

The chain has TRBV4-3 and TRBJ2-1; 8 bases line up with TRBD2. The CDR3 extends over 17 amino acids. In germline, CDR1 is LGHNA, CDR2 YSLEER. The V and J ends lost 4 bases and 2 bases, in that order; junction bases with no gene match: 10. The CDR3 sequence: CASSRAHSGDPYNEQFF. CDR3 sequence (DNA): TGCGCCAGCAGCCGAGCTCATAGCGGGGACCCCTACAATGAGCAGTTCTTC.

This clonotype appeared a single time. At one boundary the junction diverges from the germline segment, which might be a read error. This chain links TRBV6-5 with TRBJ1-2; 7 nucleotides align to TRBD1. CDR3 length: 14 residues. The V gene's germline CDR1 is MNHEY and CDR2 SVGAGI. As DNA, the CDR3 is TGTACCAGCGGGGGGCTGGACAGGAGCTATGGCTACACCTTC. Its translation: CTSGGLDRSYGYTF.

This clonotype came up many times. V is TRBV7-9 and J is TRBJ2-2; D is possibly TRBD1 (6 bases). Germline CDR1 reads SEHNR; CDR2 reads FQNEAQ (reference sequence). V lost 5 bases and J 2 bases, leaving 18 bases between the germline ends. CDR3 length: 17 amino acids. CDR3 DNA: TGTGCCAGCAGCGAGAGCACCACCGGGACAAACACCGGGGAGCTGTTTTTT. Its protein is CASSESTTGTNTGELFF.

A single count supports this clonotype. The chain has TRBV12-3 or TRBV12-4 and TRBJ2-5; D uncertain. V lost 6 bases to trimming and J lost 2 bases, with 7 bases between them. This CDR3 comprises 12 residues. CDR3 residues: CASSPIQETQYF. Written as DNA, the CDR3 is TGTGCCAGCAGCCCCATTCAAGAGACCCAGTACTTC.

The V call is TRBV5-3, the J call TRBJ1-4, with a weak D call TRBD1 (6 bases). TRBV5-3 carries the ORF label, with uncertain function. The CDR3 totals 12 residues. The ends were cut back, 8 bases at V and 13 bases at J, with 18 bases in the middle. The CDR3 reads CASSIGGELLFF. DNA of the CDR3: TGTGCCAGCAGCATAGGGGGTGAATTACTGTTTTTT.